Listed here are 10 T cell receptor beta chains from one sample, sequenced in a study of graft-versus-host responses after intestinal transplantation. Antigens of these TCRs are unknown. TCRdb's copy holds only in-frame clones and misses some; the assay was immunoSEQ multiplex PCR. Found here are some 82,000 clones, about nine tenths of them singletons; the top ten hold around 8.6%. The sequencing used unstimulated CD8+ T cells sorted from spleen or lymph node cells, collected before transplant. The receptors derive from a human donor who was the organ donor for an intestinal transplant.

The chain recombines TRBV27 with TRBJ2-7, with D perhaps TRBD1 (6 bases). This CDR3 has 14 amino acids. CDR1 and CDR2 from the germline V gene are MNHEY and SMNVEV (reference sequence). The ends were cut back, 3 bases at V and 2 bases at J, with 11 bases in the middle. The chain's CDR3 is CASSFGAGAYEQYF. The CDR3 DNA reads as TGTGCCAGCAGTTTTGGGGCAGGGGCCTACGAGCAGTACTTC.

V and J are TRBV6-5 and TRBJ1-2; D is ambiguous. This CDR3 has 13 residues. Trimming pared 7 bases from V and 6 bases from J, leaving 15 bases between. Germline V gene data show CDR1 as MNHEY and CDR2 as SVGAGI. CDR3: CASTEEGDNGYTF. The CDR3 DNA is TGTGCCAGCACCGAGGAAGGCGATAATGGCTACACCTTC.

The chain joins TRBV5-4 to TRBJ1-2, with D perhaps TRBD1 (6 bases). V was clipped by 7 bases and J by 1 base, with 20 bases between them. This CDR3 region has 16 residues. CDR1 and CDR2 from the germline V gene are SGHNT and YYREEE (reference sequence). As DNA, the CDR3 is TGTGCCAGCCACAGGGCCCAGGGGCCTTATAACTATGGCTACACCTTC. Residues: CASHRAQGPYNYGYTF.

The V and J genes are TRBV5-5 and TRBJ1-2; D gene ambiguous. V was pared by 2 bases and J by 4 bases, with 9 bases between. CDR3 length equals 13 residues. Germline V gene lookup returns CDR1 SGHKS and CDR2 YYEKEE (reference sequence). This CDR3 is CASSFRHFYGYTF. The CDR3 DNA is TGTGCCAGCAGCTTTAGACACTTCTATGGCTACACCTTC. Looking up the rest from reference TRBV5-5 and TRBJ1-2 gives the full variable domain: DAGVTQSPTHLIKTRGQQVTLRCSPISGHKSVSWYQQVLGQGPQFIFQYYEKEERGRGNFPDRFSARQFPNYSSELNVNALLLGDSALYLCASSFRHFYGYTFGSGTRLTVV.

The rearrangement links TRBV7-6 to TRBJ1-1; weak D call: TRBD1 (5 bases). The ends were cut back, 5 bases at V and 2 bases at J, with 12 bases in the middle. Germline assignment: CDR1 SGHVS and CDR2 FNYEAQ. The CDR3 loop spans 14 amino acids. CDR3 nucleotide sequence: TGTGCCAGCAGCCCGATGGACACTAACACTGAAGCTTTCTTT. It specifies CASSPMDTNTEAFF. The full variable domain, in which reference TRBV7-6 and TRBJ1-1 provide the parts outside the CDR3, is GAGVSQSPRYKVTKRGQDVALRCDPISGHVSLYWYRQALGQGPEFLTYFNYEAQQDKSGLPNDRFSAERPEGSISTLTIQRTEQRDSAMYRCASSPMDTNTEAFFGQGTRLTVV.

In DNA form, the CDR3 reads TGCGCCAGCAGCCGGGCCAGTGGGGCCTACGAGCAGTACTTC. It specifies CASSRASGAYEQYF. This chain connects TRBV4-1 to TRBJ2-7, with D unclear. Germline lookup yields CDR1 MGHRA and CDR2 YSYEKL. V dropped 4 bases and J dropped 2 bases, with 12 bases sitting between them. The CDR3 has 14 amino acids.

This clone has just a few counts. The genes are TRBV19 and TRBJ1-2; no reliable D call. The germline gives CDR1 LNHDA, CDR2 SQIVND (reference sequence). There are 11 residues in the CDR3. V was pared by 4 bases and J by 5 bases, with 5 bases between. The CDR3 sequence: CASSTPYGYTF. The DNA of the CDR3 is TGTGCCAGTAGTACCCCTTATGGCTACACCTTC.

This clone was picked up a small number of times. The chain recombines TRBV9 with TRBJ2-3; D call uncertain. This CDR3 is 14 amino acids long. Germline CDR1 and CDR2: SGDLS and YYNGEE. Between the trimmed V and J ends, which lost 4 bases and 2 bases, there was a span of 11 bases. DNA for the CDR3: TGTGCCAGCAGCCATCGTTCCTACACAGATACGCAGTATTTT. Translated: CASSHRSYTDTQYF.

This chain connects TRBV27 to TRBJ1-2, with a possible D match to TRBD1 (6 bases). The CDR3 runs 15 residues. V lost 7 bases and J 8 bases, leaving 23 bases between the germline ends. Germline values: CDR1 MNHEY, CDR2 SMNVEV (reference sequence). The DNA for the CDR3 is TGTGCCAGCACCACTTTCGAGGGGGGGGCCAGGGGCTACACCTTC. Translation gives CASTTFEGGARGYTF.

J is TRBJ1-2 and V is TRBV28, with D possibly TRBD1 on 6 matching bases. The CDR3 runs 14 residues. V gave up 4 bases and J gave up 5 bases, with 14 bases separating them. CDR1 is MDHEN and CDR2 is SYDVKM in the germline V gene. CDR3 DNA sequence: TGTGCCAGCAGTTCACGGAAAACAGGGTATGGCTACACCTTC. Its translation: CASSSRKTGYGYTF.